This T cell receptor beta chain was recorded in a study of blood T cell repertoires in COVID-19. The J segment lost 0 bases and the V segment lost 0 bases, leaving 10 bases of the junction unmatched. Per the germline V gene, CDR1 is LGHNA and CDR2 is YNFKEQ. The CDR3 length is 19 residues. TCRdb's copy holds only in-frame clones and misses some; the assay was immunoSEQ multiplex PCR. Of approximately 280,000 clones listed, almost 90% are singletons. This TCR derives from a woman aged 18-30 years with acute COVID-19. The chain links TRBV4-2 to TRBJ2-3; TRBD2 matches at 9 bases. Specimen: PBMCs or T cells enriched from blood (not recorded which). CDR3 protein: CASSQDNGLAGTSTDTQYF. The CDR3 coding sequence is TGTGCCAGCAGCCAAGATAATGGGCTAGCGGGAACTAGCACAGATACGCAGTATTTT.